A single sample is the source of the 18 T cell receptor beta chains below, sequenced in a study of CD8 T cells in Susac syndrome. Reverse transcription of about 0.5 to 1 ug RNA was carried out with random hexamers. TCRdb reanalysed the immunoSEQ multiplex PCR reads using MiXCR and keeps one entry per CDR3 protein. The repertoire includes around 80,000 distinct CDR3 sequences, about 91% of them detected once, and just over 0.5% sits in the top ten. Sequenced: CD8+ T cells from PBMCs. These receptor sequences come from a human donor with multiple sclerosis.

The rearrangement links TRBV12-5 to TRBJ2-1, with 10 bases fitting TRBD2. The length of the CDR3 is 15 residues. The V gene's germline CDR1 is LGHNT and CDR2 FRNRAP. The ends lost 5 bases at V and 8 bases at J; junction bases unmatched: 9. The CDR3 DNA sequence: TGTGCTAGTGGTGCTACGTCTAGCGGGAGTGATGAGCAGTTCTTC. Translating gives CASGATSSGSDEQFF.

The chain joins TRBV6-1 to TRBJ2-3, with TRBD2 as a possible D gene (7 bases). CDR3 length: 15 residues. Germline V CDR1 and CDR2: MNHNS, SASEGT. V dropped 0 bases and J dropped 3 bases, with 10 bases sitting between them. The CDR3 DNA is TGTGCCAGCAGTGAAGCGGGGGGGCCAACAGATACGCAGTATTTT. This translates into CASSEAGGPTDTQYF.

The DNA of the CDR3 is TGTGCCAGCAGAGTTGGTATCTTGACAGGGGGAGAGACCCAGTACTTC. This codes for CASRVGILTGGETQYF. This chain connects TRBV3-1 to TRBJ2-5, with 9 bases lining up with TRBD1. There are 16 residues in the CDR3. The germline V gene encodes CDR1 LGHDT and CDR2 YNNKEL (reference sequence). Germline trimming cut 6 bases from V and 4 bases from J; bases unmatched to any gene: 12.

The chain uses TRBV7-9 and TRBJ2-5, with D uncertain. Germline V gene lookup returns CDR1 SEHNR and CDR2 FQNEAQ (reference sequence). The CDR3 consists of 17 residues. Trimming left V 7 bases short and J 1 base short, with 22 bases between. The DNA for the CDR3 is TGTGCCAGCAAACCCCTCCTGTCCTCTTTCCTCCAAGAGACCCAGTACTTC. Translating gives CASKPLLSSFLQETQYF.

This sequence joins TRBV5-4 and TRBJ2-5, with 11 bases fitting TRBD2. The CDR3 is 16 amino acids. Germline lookup yields CDR1 SGHNT and CDR2 YYREEE (reference sequence). Unmatched junction bases numbered 5, after V lost 3 bases and J lost 1 base. CDR3 sequence reads: CASSSPTSGVQETQYF. CDR3 nucleotides: TGTGCCAGCAGCTCCCCGACTAGCGGGGTCCAAGAGACCCAGTACTTC.

The chain employs TRBV6-2 or TRBV6-3 and TRBJ1-5, with D unclear. Looked up from germline, CDR1 is MNHEY and CDR2 is SVGEGT. Deletions cut 0 bases from V and 3 bases from J, with 9 bases between. The CDR3 contains 15 residues. The CDR3: CASSYSGVSNQPQHF. In nucleotides, the CDR3 is TGTGCCAGCAGTTACTCCGGGGTCTCCAATCAGCCCCAGCATTTT.

V usage is TRBV7-2 and J usage is TRBJ2-7, with D perhaps being TRBD1 or TRBD2 (5 bases each). Looked up from germline, CDR1 is SGHTA and CDR2 is FQGNSA. The V end lost 7 bases, the J end lost 3 bases, and 19 bases lay between the germline ends. CDR3 length equals 15 residues. CDR3 region: CASTLPPGRVYEQYF. CDR3 nucleotides: TGTGCCAGCACCCTCCCTCCGGGACGGGTCTACGAGCAGTACTTC.

The chain couples TRBV28 to TRBJ2-5, with D hard to call. There are 11 residues in the CDR3. Germline lookup yields CDR1 MDHEN and CDR2 SYDVKM. Between the trimmed V and J ends, which lost 10 bases and 2 bases, there was a span of 8 bases. CDR3 region: CATMYQETQYF. DNA of the CDR3: TGTGCCACTATGTATCAAGAGACCCAGTACTTC.

The chain uses TRBV19 and TRBJ2-1; TRBD2 might be the D (6 bases). Trimming removed 2 bases at V and 0 bases at J, with 11 bases between. The germline V gene has CDR1 LNHDA and CDR2 SQIVND (reference sequence). The CDR3 has 16 amino acids. The CDR3 DNA reads TGTGCCAGTAGTATAAGCGGCGGGAACTCCTACAATGAGCAGTTCTTC. Its protein is CASSISGGNSYNEQFF.

The gene calls are TRBV6-1 and TRBJ2-2; the D is unclear. V was shortened by 7 bases and J by 0 bases, with 21 bases between the two germline ends. Germline CDR1 reads MNHNS; CDR2 reads SASEGT. This CDR3 contains 18 residues. The CDR3 loop is CASKTIRNRASNTGELFF. The CDR3 region has the DNA TGTGCCAGCAAAACGATCCGGAATAGGGCGTCGAACACCGGGGAGCTGTTTTTT.

The rearrangement joins TRBV28 to TRBJ1-4, with TRBD1 matching 7 bases. Germline CDR1 MDHEN, CDR2 SYDVKM. Trimming at V came to 5 bases and at J to 0 bases, leaving 9 bases not matched to a gene. There are 17 residues in the CDR3. This CDR3 reads CASSTPLQGSTNEKLFF. The CDR3 bases are TGTGCCAGCAGTACCCCCCTACAGGGGTCAACTAATGAAAAACTGTTTTTT.

The genes are TRBV15 and TRBJ2-2, with unresolved D. Per the germline V gene, CDR1 is LNHNV and CDR2 is YYDKDF (reference sequence). The V end lost 0 bases, the J end lost 6 bases, and 11 bases lay between the germline ends. This CDR3 is 15 amino acids long. CDR3: CATSRDLERPGELFF. CDR3 in DNA: TGTGCCACCAGCAGAGATCTGGAGCGCCCCGGGGAGCTGTTTTTT.

The chain links TRBV7-8 to TRBJ2-2, with 7 positions matching TRBD1. Trimming took 8 bases from V and 0 from J; bases not matched to a gene: 3. This CDR3 comprises 14 residues. Germline-derived CDR1 and CDR2 are SGHVS and FQNEAQ. The CDR3 coding sequence is TGTGCCAGCGGGGACAGCGCGAACACCGGGGAGCTGTTTTTT. Protein sequence: CASGDSANTGELFF.

This clonotype was seen only once. The V gene is TRBV20-1, the J gene TRBJ1-5; D not resolved. This CDR3 has 14 residues. With 3 bases removed from V and 0 bases from J, the gap between germline ends came to 9 bases. Germline V lookup: CDR1 DFQATT, CDR2 SNEGSKA (reference sequence). CDR3 sequence (DNA): TGCAGTGCTAGGGGAGGAGATAGCAATCAGCCCCAGCATTTT. It specifies CSARGGDSNQPQHF.

The chain carries TRBV20-1 and TRBJ2-7; weak D call: TRBD2 (6 bases). CDR3 length: 13 residues. In germline, CDR1 is DFQATT, CDR2 SNEGSKA (reference sequence). Trimming cost V 6 bases and J 3 bases, with 15 bases left between them. The CDR3 here is CSASELEGYEQYF. The CDR3, as DNA: TGCAGTGCCTCCGAGTTGGAGGGCTACGAGCAGTACTTC.

CDR3 sequence (DNA): TGTGCCAGCAGCTTGGGGGTTCGGGTCCCTGATGAGCAGTTCTTC. Translating it yields CASSLGVRVPDEQFF. The gene calls are TRBV11-2 and TRBJ2-1; D possibly uses TRBD1 or TRBD2 (5 bases each). Trimming left V 3 bases short and J 8 bases short, with 17 bases between. The CDR3 is 15 residues long. From germline, CDR1 is SGHAT and CDR2 FQNNGV. Based on the CDR3 plus reference TRBV11-2 and TRBJ2-1, the full variable domain is EAGVAQSPRYKIIEKRQSVAFWCNPISGHATLYWYQQILGQGPKLLIQFQNNGVVDDSQLPKDRFSAERLKGVDSTLKIQPAKLEDSAVYLCASSLGVRVPDEQFFGPGTRLTVL.

The J gene is TRBJ2-7, the V gene TRBV5-4; D unclear. The ends were cut back, 4 bases at V and 6 bases at J, with 8 bases in the middle. The V gene's germline CDR1 is SGHNT and CDR2 YYREEE (reference sequence). There are 11 residues in the CDR3. CDR3 residues: CASSTKGEQYF. The CDR3 DNA follows: TGTGCCAGCAGCACTAAGGGCGAGCAGTACTTC.

This chain connects TRBV28 to TRBJ1-1, with 10 bases identical to TRBD1. Germline CDR1 and CDR2: MDHEN and SYDVKM. The CDR3 spans 15 residues. V was clipped by 7 bases and J by 2 bases; unmatched bases: 7. The CDR3 protein is CASTNRDRGNTEAFF. CDR3 sequence (DNA): TGTGCCAGCACCAATCGGGACAGGGGCAACACTGAAGCTTTCTTT.